This T cell receptor beta chain is drawn from a study of T cell responses to AZD1222 COVID-19 vaccine. Points from the study as a whole: The repertoires were collected only after the peak T cell response. In a largely white British group with more females than males, clonal diversity was possibly underestimated.

This clone showed up just a few times. Its antigen is still unknown. V shed 5 bases and J shed 11 bases, with 18 bases lying between them. The CDR3 runs 13 residues. Germline-derived CDR1 and CDR2 are SGHDN and FVKESK. Profiling relied on immunoSEQ multiplex PCR, and the TCRdb table lists in-frame clones only, not all of them. The sample has 150,000 to 200,000 clones, roughly nine tenths seen once. The clonotype was recovered from an adult who received the MenACWY meningococcal vaccine as a control. The starting material was peripheral blood, obtained 28 days after the second dose of the MenACWY control vaccine. V gene TRBV14 combines with J gene TRBJ1-1; D may be TRBD1 (5 bases). The CDR3 spells CASSSLITGGAFF. DNA of the CDR3: TGTGCCAGCAGCTCTTTGATCACAGGAGGGGCTTTCTTT.